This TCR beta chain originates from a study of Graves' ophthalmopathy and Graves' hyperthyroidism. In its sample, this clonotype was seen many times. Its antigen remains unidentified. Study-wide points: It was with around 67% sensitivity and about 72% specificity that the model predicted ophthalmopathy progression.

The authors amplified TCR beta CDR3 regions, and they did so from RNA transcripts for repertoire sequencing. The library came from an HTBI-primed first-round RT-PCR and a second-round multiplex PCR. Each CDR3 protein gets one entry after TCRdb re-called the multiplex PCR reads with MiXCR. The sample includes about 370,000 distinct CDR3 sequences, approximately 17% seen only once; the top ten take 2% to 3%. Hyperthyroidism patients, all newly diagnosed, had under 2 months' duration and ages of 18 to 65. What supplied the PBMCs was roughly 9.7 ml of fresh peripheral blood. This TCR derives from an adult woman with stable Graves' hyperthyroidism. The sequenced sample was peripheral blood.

For the CDR3, the DNA is TGTGCCAGCAGTTTACTTTCGCCTTGGGACAGGGGGCGCGCAGAGACCCAGTACTTC. It translates to CASSLLSPWDRGRAETQYF. This chain uses TRBV27 with TRBJ2-5; TRBD1 agrees at 12 bases. The ends lost 2 bases at V and 4 bases at J; junction bases unmatched: 14. The CDR3 totals 19 residues. The germline V gene has CDR1 MNHEY and CDR2 SMNVEV (reference sequence).